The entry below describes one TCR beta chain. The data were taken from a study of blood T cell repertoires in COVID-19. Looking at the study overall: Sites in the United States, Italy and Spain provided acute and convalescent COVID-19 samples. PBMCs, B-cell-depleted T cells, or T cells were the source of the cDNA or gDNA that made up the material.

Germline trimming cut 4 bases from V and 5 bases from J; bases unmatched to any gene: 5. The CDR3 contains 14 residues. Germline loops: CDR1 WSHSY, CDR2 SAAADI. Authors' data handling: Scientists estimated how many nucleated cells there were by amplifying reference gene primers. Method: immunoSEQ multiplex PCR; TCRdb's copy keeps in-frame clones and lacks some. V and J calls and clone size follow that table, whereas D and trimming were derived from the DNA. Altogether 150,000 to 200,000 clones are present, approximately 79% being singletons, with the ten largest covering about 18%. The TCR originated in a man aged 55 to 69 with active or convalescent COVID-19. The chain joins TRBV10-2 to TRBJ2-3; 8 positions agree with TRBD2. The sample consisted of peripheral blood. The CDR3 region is CASSVSGGGDTQYF. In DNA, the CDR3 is TGCGCCAGCAGTGTGTCGGGAGGGGGAGATACGCAGTATTTT.